This is a list of T cell receptor beta chains from one sample in a study of control samples from healthy donors and cancer patients. Generated by immunoSEQ multiplex PCR, the TCRdb table keeps only in-frame clones and is missing some. The table shows about 84,000 clones, with approximately 82% occurring only once. The sample consisted of PBMCs. These receptors all come from a man between 60 and 75 years old with head and neck cancer. Each CDR3 is given with its conserved first and last residue. Rows give clone size only sometimes, using once, few, many, or a class for an expanded clone.

v_gene	abundance	CDR3aa
TRBV7-2	.	CASSPGQSWEKLFF
TRBV19	.	CASSGRGGFSNQPQHF
TRBV5-1	.	CASSLVARDYGYTF
TRBV6-5	once	CASSYQDSNQPQHF
TRBV10-3	.	CAISGRRETGGEVGNEQFF
TRBV4-1	.	CASSQVRDRGAWGSGANVLTF
TRBV27	.	CASSLSGTGGKYGYTF
TRBV7-9	.	CASSGLTEAFF
TRBV6-5	.	CASSLGQPTDTQYF
TRBV3-1/TRBV3-2	.	CASSQGVGNYGYTF
TRBV5-4	.	CASGTGYTGELFF
TRBV7-8	few	CASSPPRADTQYF
TRBV12-5	.	CASGPEETQYF
TRBV5-8	.	CASSWSSYEQYF
TRBV15	.	CATSRDQLAKNIQYF
TRBV5-1	.	CASSLVLAGETQYF
TRBV5-4	.	CAAGSSGANVLTF
TRBV29-1	once	CSVARDDWELFF
TRBV6-6	.	CASSYSGDNQPQHF
TRBV5-6	few	CASSLSPALAGIAYEQYF
TRBV11-3	once	CASSYAGTRRLQETQYF
TRBV6-5	.	CASSLRTGSSYEQYF
TRBV24-1	.	CATSDGTGATGLAGGRAAQYF
TRBV19	.	CASSTSGGAGANVLTF
TRBV14	.	CAGSQPGGYKGTEAFF
TRBV6-6	.	CASRQTLATNTGELFF
TRBV2	.	CASTQGRPANSPLHF
TRBV15	once	CATSRRDQPQHF
TRBV6-1	.	CASSEAPWTSGRGDTQYF
TRBV29-1	once	CSVEGQVNTEAFF
TRBV7-8	once	CASSKTGFYSNQPQHF
TRBV27	.	CASRTGGTEAFF
TRBV12-3/TRBV12-4	.	CASSFKDNYGYTF
TRBV11-2	.	CASSPSGRQNTQYF
TRBV15	.	CATSRDHRAGNTIYF
TRBV3-1/TRBV3-2	.	CASSQGGRFSNQPQHF
TRBV4-1	.	CASSQVQPYNEQFF
TRBV5-1	.	CASSLGTSNYNEQFF
TRBV5-1	.	CASSFGENTEAFF
TRBV27	.	CASLKASGQTNYGYTF
TRBV29-1	.	CSVEGASGSYEQYF
TRBV19	.	CASSFLDGNQPQHF
TRBV28	.	CASTHTSGGSSGYTF
TRBV5-5	.	CASSSLVGTGLYEQYF
TRBV14	.	CASSRALNTEAFF
TRBV27	.	CASSWTSPSYNEQFF
TRBV30	.	CAWRRTGIYGYTF
TRBV20-1	.	CSASSPGGKGPYEQYF
TRBV5-1	.	CASRLGTHRSGRTPYTGELFF
TRBV28	.	CASRAGEGRHTEAFF
TRBV5-1	.	CASSLVWGTGNTIYF
TRBV5-1	.	CASSLDGRPTDTQYF
TRBV2	few	CASSEAGPQGGYTF
TRBV5-6	.	CASSLAGPLWEQYF